This T cell receptor (beta chain) was obtained from a study of T-cell reconstitution after alpha-beta-depleted transplantation in children. The TCRbeta library incorporated unique molecular identifiers. TCRdb re-derived calls from the PCR reads in MiXCR, one entry per CDR3 protein. The data show some 500,000 distinct CDR3 sequences, 32% seen once. This clonotype was seen more than once but under ten times. This TCR derives from a human donor who donated a stem cell graft to a child with aplastic anemia. The specimen comprised PBMCs from the stem cell graft donor, sampled from the stem cell graft.

The CDR3 protein is CATSARKDTEAFF. The CDR3 bases are TGTGCCACCAGCGCGCGGAAGGACACTGAAGCTTTCTTT. The chain employs TRBV15 and TRBJ1-1; D not certain. Germline CDR1 is LNHNV and CDR2 is YYDKDF (reference sequence). The CDR3 has 13 amino acids. The V gene lost 5 bases and the J gene lost 3 bases, with 10 bases spanning the gap. The variable domain in full, completed from reference TRBV15 and TRBJ1-1, reads DAMVIQNPRYQVTQFGKPVTLSCSQTLNHNVMYWYQQKSSQAPKLLFHYYDKDFNNEADTPDNFQSRRPNTSFCFLDIRSPGLGDTAMYLCATSARKDTEAFFGQGTRLTVV.